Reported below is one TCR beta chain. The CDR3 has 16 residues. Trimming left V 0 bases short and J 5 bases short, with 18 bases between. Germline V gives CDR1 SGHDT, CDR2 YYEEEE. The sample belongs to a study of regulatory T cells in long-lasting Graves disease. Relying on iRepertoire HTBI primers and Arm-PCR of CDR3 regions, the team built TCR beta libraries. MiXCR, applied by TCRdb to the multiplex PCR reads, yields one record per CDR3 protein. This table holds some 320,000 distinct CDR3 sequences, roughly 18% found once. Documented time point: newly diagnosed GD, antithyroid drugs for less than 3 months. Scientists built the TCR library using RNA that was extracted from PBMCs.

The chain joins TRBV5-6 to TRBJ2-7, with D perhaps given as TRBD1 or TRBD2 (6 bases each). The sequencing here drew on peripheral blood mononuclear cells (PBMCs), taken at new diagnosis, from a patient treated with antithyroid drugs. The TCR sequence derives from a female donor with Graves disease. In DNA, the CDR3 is TGTGCCAGCAGCTTGGGCCCCGGGGGCCCCACTCACGAGCAGTACTTC. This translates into CASSLGPGGPTHEQYF.